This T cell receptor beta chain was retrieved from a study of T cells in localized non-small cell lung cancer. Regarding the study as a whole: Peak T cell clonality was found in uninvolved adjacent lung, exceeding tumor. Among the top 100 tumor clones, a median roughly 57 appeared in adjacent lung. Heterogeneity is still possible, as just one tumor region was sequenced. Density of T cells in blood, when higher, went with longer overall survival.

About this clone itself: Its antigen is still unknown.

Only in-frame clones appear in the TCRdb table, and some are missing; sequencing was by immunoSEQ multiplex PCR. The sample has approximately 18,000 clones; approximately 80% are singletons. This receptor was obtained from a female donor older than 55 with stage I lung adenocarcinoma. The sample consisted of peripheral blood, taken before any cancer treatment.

CDR3 DNA: TGTGCCAGCAGTTGGGGTATGGAGACCCAGTACTTC. Translating gives CASSWGMETQYF. The rearrangement joins TRBV2 to TRBJ2-5; no definite D call. V lost 5 bases and J lost 5, with 9 bases in between. The germline V gene has CDR1 SNHLY and CDR2 FYNNEI. This CDR3 region has 12 residues. Variable domain in full (rest from reference TRBV2 and TRBJ2-5): EPEVTQTPSHQVTQMGQEVILRCVPISNHLYFYWYRQILGQKVEFLVSFYNNEISEKSEIFDDQFSVERPDGSNFTLKIRSTKLEDSAMYFCASSWGMETQYFGPGTRLLVL.